What follows are 24 T cell receptor beta chains derived from one specimen sequenced in a study of CD8+ T cells in alopecia areata. Isolated RNA was reverse transcribed into cDNA used as the sequencing template. Sequencing was performed with immunoSEQ multiplex PCR; in TCRdb, only in-frame clones are kept and a portion is missing. The sample records over 95,000 clones, less than 70% being singletons. Treatment reported: oral pan-JAK inhibitor, 5-10 mg twice daily. The specimen comprised CD4+ T cells sorted from blood, sampled at week 24, from a patient treated with tofacitinib. The receptor set was obtained from a human donor with alopecia areata.

This clone was counted once. This chain joins TRBV2 and TRBJ1-6, with D uncertain. The CDR3 is 12 residues long. The germline V gene has CDR1 SNHLY and CDR2 FYNNEI. V was clipped by 3 bases and J by 3 bases, with 0 bases between them. In nucleotides, the CDR3 is TGTGCCAGCAGTGACTATAATTCACCCCTCCACTTT. Translated, it gives CASSDYNSPLHF.

The gene calls are TRBV7-2 and TRBJ2-1, with D possibly being TRBD1 (5 bases). Germline V gives CDR1 SGHTA, CDR2 FQGNSA. The CDR3 length is 13 residues. CDR3 sequence reads: CAAREGSYNEQFF. The CDR3, as DNA: TGTGCGGCCAGGGAAGGCTCCTACAATGAGCAGTTCTTC.

This clone was detected a few times. The chain recombines TRBV4-3 with TRBJ1-1; D is ambiguous. The CDR3 extends over 15 amino acids. The V gene lost 0 bases and the J gene lost 4 bases, with 12 bases spanning the gap. In germline, CDR1 is LGHNA, CDR2 YSLEER. The CDR3 nucleotides are TGCGCCAGCAGCCAAGATCTGGCCGGCGGCACTGAAGCTTTCTTT. Translation: CASSQDLAGGTEAFF.

The chain carries TRBV6-1 and TRBJ1-2; D unclear. The CDR3 sequence is 16 residues long. CDR1 MNHNS and CDR2 SASEGT come from the germline V gene. Trimming shortened V by 2 bases and J by 4 bases, and 17 bases separated the two germline ends. The CDR3 sequence: CASSEYGVQAGYGYTF. CDR3 nucleotides: TGTGCCAGCAGTGAATACGGGGTGCAGGCGGGCTATGGCTACACCTTC.

The chain uses TRBV5-1 and TRBJ2-5; 13 bases are shared with TRBD2. V shed 4 bases and J 2 bases; nucleotides not matched to a gene: 5. This CDR3 is built from 16 residues. CDR1 SGHRS and CDR2 YFSETQ come from the germline V gene. The CDR3 loop reads CASSRTGLAGQETQYF. Written as DNA, the CDR3 is TGCGCCAGCAGCAGAACGGGACTAGCGGGACAAGAGACCCAGTACTTC.

This chain links TRBV5-4 with TRBJ1-6, with 10 nucleotides matching TRBD1. CDR1 SGHNT and CDR2 YYREEE come from the germline V gene (reference sequence). The V gene end was trimmed by 4 bases and the J gene end by 9 bases; junction bases not matched to a gene: 4. The CDR3 extends over 14 amino acids. CDR3 in amino acids: CASSRDRGGSPLHF. In nucleotides, the CDR3 is TGTGCCAGCAGCCGGGACAGGGGTGGTTCACCCCTCCACTTT.

This clone was observed a few times. Written as DNA, the CDR3 is TGCAGCGTTTCCACCATGCGCGAACCTGAGCAGTTCTTC. The encoded protein is CSVSTMREPEQFF. The chain recombines TRBV29-1 with TRBJ2-1; D is unclear. V was pared by 5 bases and J by 9 bases, with 17 bases between. Per germline, CDR1 SQVTM and CDR2 ANQGSEA. The CDR3 covers 13 residues.

The J gene is TRBJ1-2, the V gene TRBV25-1, with a tentative D call TRBD1 (6 bases). Germline CDR1 MGHDK, CDR2 SYGVNS. Trimming removed 4 bases from V and 4 bases from J, with 16 bases in between. CDR3 length: 15 residues. CDR3 in DNA: TGTGCCAGCAGTGGCCGGGACACATTGTCCTATGGCTACACCTTC. It encodes CASSGRDTLSYGYTF.

The chain has TRBV6-5 and TRBJ2-5, with D tentatively TRBD1 (6 bases). This CDR3 is 12 amino acids long. V lost 6 bases, J lost 5 bases, and 10 bases lay in between. The germline CDR1 and CDR2 sequences are MNHEY and SVGAGI. The DNA of the CDR3 is TGTGCCAGCAGCCACACAGGGGAGACCCAGTACTTC. The encoded protein is CASSHTGETQYF.

A few counts support this clone. V is TRBV6-5 and J is TRBJ2-2; D is possibly TRBD1 (6 bases). CDR1 MNHEY and CDR2 SVGAGI come from the germline V gene. Trimming removed 6 bases at V and 0 bases at J, with 11 bases between. The CDR3 consists of 15 residues. CDR3 nucleotide sequence: TGTGCCAGCAGGCCACAGGGCACGAACACCGGGGAGCTGTTTTTT. Translation gives CASRPQGTNTGELFF.

The chain combines TRBV5-4 with TRBJ2-1; 11 bases map to TRBD2. The trim removed 0 bases at V and 7 bases at J, leaving 6 bases unmatched. Germline V CDR1 and CDR2: SGHNT, YYREEE (reference sequence). This CDR3 contains 16 residues. This chain's CDR3 is CASSLGWASGGNEQFF. CDR3 bases: TGTGCCAGCAGCTTGGGTTGGGCTAGCGGGGGGAATGAGCAGTTCTTC.

The chain links TRBV4-2 to TRBJ2-1; 11 positions agree with TRBD2. This CDR3 is built from 16 residues. Germline V gene sequence: CDR1 LGHNA, CDR2 YNFKEQ. The V segment lost 1 base and the J segment 4 bases; nucleotides outside the gene matches: 3. Here the CDR3 DNA reads TGTGCCAGCAGCCAAGCATCTAGCGGGGGGTACAATGAGCAGTTCTTC. Its translation: CASSQASSGGYNEQFF.

J is TRBJ2-7 and V is TRBV7-2, with a possible D match to TRBD2 (6 bases). The CDR3 has 14 residues. CDR1 is SGHTA, CDR2 FQGNSA, per germline. V dropped 0 bases and J dropped 4 bases, with 10 bases sitting between them. CDR3 sequence reads: CASSLAASGYEQYF. The CDR3 DNA sequence: TGTGCCAGCAGCTTAGCCGCCAGCGGGTACGAGCAGTACTTC.

The V gene is TRBV18, the J gene TRBJ1-2; no definite D call. V was trimmed by 6 bases and J by 6 bases, leaving 11 bases between them. Germline V gives CDR1 KGHSH, CDR2 LQKENI. CDR3 length equals 12 residues. The CDR3 loop is CASSTYLDGYTF. The CDR3 coding sequence is TGTGCCAGCTCTACTTATCTCGATGGCTACACCTTC.

V gene TRBV29-1 combines with J gene TRBJ1-1, with a possible D match to TRBD1 (6 bases). Germline V gene lookup returns CDR1 SQVTM and CDR2 ANQGSEA. CDR3 length: 13 amino acids. Trimming removed 7 bases at V and 5 bases at J, with 17 bases between. The CDR3 sequence is CSAHIDRSTEAFF. In nucleotides, the CDR3 is TGCAGCGCCCATATTGACAGGTCGACTGAAGCTTTCTTT.

V usage is TRBV29-1 and J usage is TRBJ1-2; D is uncertain. Looked up from germline, CDR1 is SQVTM and CDR2 is ANQGSEA. V dropped 6 bases and J dropped 5 bases, with 13 bases sitting between them. The CDR3 consists of 12 residues. The CDR3, as DNA: TGCAGCGTCCTTACGGACTTATATGGCTACACCTTC. Protein product: CSVLTDLYGYTF.

The chain employs TRBV30 and TRBJ1-2; D unclear. Trimming took 2 bases from V and 3 from J, leaving 10 bases between them. Germline V gives CDR1 GTSNPN, CDR2 SVGIG (reference sequence). The CDR3 consists of 13 residues. The DNA of the CDR3 is TGTGCCTGGAGTTTAGCGGGAGACTATGGCTACACCTTC. It is translated as CAWSLAGDYGYTF.

The genes are TRBV10-3 and TRBJ1-6; possibly TRBD1 for D (5 bases). The germline CDR1 and CDR2 sequences are ENHRY and SYGVKD. V gave up 5 bases and J gave up 3 bases, with 8 bases separating them. The CDR3 sequence is 14 residues long. As DNA, the CDR3 is TGTGCCATCAGTACCGACAGCTATAATTCACCCCTCCACTTT. Residues: CAISTDSYNSPLHF.

The chain uses TRBV13 and TRBJ2-7; D remains unclear. The CDR3 extends over 13 amino acids. V was clipped by 3 bases and J by 7 bases, with 13 bases between them. Per germline, CDR1 PRHDT and CDR2 FYEKMQ (reference sequence). CDR3 residues: CASSLGSLGEQYF. In nucleotides, the CDR3 is TGTGCCAGCAGCTTGGGCAGTCTGGGGGAGCAGTACTTC.

The chain carries TRBV30 and TRBJ1-5; 9 bases match TRBD1. This CDR3 comprises 19 residues. The germline V gene has CDR1 GTSNPN and CDR2 SVGIG (reference sequence). V lost 0 bases and J lost 0; bases outside the gene matches: 12. Written as DNA, the CDR3 is TGTGCCTGGAGTGTACGAAGGGGACAGGGTTTGGTTAGCAATCAGCCCCAGCATTTT. Its translation: CAWSVRRGQGLVSNQPQHF.

The chain couples TRBV14 to TRBJ2-7; no clear D. Between the trimmed V and J ends, which lost 2 bases and 2 bases, there was a span of 10 bases. The CDR3 runs to 14 residues. CDR1 and CDR2 (germline): SGHDN, FVKESK. The CDR3 sequence: CASSQTGPAYEQYF. The CDR3 bases are TGTGCCAGCAGCCAAACCGGGCCTGCCTACGAGCAGTACTTC.

The chain joins TRBV6-1 to TRBJ2-6; D uncertain. Germline V gene lookup returns CDR1 MNHNS and CDR2 SASEGT. V shed 9 bases and J shed 1 base, with 10 bases lying between them. The CDR3 is made up of 14 amino acids. The CDR3, as DNA: TGTGCCAGTCTGACCCAGTCTGGGGCCAACGTCCTGACTTTC. This translates into CASLTQSGANVLTF.

For this clone: The sample has other DNA sequences that encode this CDR3 too. The V gene is TRBV7-9, the J gene TRBJ2-6; D gene uncertain. CDR3 length equals 15 residues. Trimming shortened V by 5 bases and J by 0 bases, and 8 bases separated the two germline ends. Looked up from germline, CDR1 is SEHNR and CDR2 is FQNEAQ (reference sequence). Here the CDR3 reads CASSLGGSGANVLTF. The CDR3 DNA reads TGTGCCAGCAGCCTGGGCGGCTCTGGGGCCAACGTCCTGACTTTC.

V is TRBV9 and J is TRBJ2-2; TRBD2 aligns across 10 bases. Germline loops: CDR1 SGDLS, CDR2 YYNGEE. V was clipped by 2 bases and J by 3 bases; unmatched bases: 4. CDR3 length equals 16 residues. The chain's CDR3 is CASSVGLADYTGELFF. The CDR3 DNA is TGTGCCAGCAGCGTCGGACTAGCGGATTACACCGGGGAGCTGTTTTTT. Full variable domain (missing parts from reference TRBV9 and TRBJ2-2): DSGVTQTPKHLITATGQRVTLRCSPRSGDLSVYWYQQSLDQGLQFLIQYYNGEERAKGNILERFSAQQFPDLHSELNLSSLELGDSALYFCASSVGLADYTGELFFGEGSRLTVL.